This TCR beta chain was sequenced during a study of T cells in women clearing cervical HPV infection. The germline V gene encodes CDR1 SGHNT and CDR2 YYREEE (reference sequence). V was pared by 4 bases and J by 1 base, with 8 bases between. This CDR3 has 14 amino acids. Using immunoSEQ multiplex PCR, the repertoire was profiled, and TCRdb retains in-frame clones only, with some absent. The listing records tens of thousands of clones. Notes on this clone: The read is 3 residues too short to cover the CDR3 end, so that end is filled in from the germline J gene.

Sequencing input: blood buffy coat. The receptor's source is a woman aged 18-70 years with a cervical HPV16 infection that either progressed to CIN3+ or cleared (not recorded which). The chain recombines TRBV5-4 with TRBJ1-4, with TRBD1 as a possible D gene (6 bases). The chain's CDR3 is CASSKQGTNEKLFF. The CDR3 DNA, read in part, is TGTGCCAGCAGCAAACAGGGAACTAATGAAAAA.